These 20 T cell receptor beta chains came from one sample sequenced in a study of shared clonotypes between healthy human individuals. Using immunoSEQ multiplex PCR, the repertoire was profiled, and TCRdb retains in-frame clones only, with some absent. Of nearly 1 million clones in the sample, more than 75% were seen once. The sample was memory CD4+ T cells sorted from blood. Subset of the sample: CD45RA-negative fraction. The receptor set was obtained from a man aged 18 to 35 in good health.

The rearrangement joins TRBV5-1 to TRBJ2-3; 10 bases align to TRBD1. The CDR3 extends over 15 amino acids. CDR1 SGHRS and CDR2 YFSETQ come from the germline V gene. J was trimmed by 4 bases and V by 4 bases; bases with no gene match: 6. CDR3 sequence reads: CASSMGQGWADTQYF. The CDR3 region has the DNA TGCGCCAGCAGCATGGGACAGGGGTGGGCAGATACGCAGTATTTT.

The CDR3 here is CASTPTRDREYEQYF. The CDR3 DNA sequence: TGTGCCAGCACCCCAACCCGGGACAGAGAATACGAGCAGTACTTC. The J gene is TRBJ2-7, the V gene TRBV6-6, with TRBD1 matching over 7 bases. Germline V gives CDR1 MNHNY, CDR2 SVGAGI (reference sequence). The CDR3 is 15 amino acids. J lost 4 bases, V lost 7 bases, and 13 bases had no gene match.

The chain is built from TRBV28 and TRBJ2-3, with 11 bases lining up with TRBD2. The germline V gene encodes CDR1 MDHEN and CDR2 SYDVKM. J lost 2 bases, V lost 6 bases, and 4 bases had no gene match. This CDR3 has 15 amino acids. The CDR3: CASSSSGGTTDTQYF. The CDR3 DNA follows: TGTGCCAGCAGCTCTAGCGGGGGGACCACAGATACGCAGTATTTT.

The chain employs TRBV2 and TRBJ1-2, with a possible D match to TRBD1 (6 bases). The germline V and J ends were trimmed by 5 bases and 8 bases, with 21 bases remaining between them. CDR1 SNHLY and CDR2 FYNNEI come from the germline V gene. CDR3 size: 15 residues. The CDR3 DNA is TGTGCCAGCAGTTGGAACAGGGTGGCATCGCCGGGCTACACCTTC. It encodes CASSWNRVASPGYTF.

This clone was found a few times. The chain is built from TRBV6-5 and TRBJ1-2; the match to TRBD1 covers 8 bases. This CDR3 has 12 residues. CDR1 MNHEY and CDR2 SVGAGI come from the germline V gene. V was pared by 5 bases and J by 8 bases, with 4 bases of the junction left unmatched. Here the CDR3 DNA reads TGTGCCAGCAGTACAGGGGGGGAGGGCTACACCTTC. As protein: CASSTGGEGYTF.

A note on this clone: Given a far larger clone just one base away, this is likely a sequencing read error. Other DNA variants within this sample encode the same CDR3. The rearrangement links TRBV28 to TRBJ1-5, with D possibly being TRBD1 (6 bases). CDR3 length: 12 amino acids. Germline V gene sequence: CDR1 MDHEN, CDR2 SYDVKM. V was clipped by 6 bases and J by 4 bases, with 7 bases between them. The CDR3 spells CASRDSNQPQHF. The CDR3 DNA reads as TGTGCCAGCAGGGACAGTAATCAGCCCCAGCATTTT.

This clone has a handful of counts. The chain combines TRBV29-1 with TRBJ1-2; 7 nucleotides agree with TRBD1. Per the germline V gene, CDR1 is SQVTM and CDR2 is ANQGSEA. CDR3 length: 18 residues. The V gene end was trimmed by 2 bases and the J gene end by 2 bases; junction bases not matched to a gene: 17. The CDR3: CSVEPPGQVYASNYGYTF. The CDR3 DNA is TGCAGCGTTGAACCCCCAGGACAGGTTTATGCCTCAAACTATGGCTACACCTTC.

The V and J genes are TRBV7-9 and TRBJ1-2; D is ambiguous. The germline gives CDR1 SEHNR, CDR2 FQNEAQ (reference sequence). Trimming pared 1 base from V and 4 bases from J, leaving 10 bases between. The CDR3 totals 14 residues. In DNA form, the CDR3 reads TGTGCCAGCAGCTTAGTGGACGGACTCTATGGCTACACCTTC. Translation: CASSLVDGLYGYTF.

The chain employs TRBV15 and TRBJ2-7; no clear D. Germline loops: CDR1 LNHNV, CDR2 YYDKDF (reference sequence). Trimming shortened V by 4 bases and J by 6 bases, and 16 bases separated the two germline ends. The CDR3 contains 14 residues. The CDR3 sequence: CATSTLKLTTEQYF. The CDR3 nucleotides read TGTGCCACCAGCACACTGAAACTCACGACCGAGCAGTACTTC.

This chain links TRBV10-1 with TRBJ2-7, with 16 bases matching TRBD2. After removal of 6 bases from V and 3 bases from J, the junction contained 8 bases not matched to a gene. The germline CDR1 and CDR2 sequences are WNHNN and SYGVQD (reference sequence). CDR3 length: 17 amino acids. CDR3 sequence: CASRSGTSGRAIYEQYF. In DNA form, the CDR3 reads TGCGCCAGCAGATCCGGGACTAGCGGGAGGGCCATCTACGAGCAGTACTTC.

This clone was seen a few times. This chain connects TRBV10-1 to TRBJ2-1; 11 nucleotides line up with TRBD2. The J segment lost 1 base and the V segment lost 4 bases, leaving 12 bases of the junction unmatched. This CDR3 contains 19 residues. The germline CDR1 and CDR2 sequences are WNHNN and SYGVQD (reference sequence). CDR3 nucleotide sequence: TGCGCCAGCAGTGGAAGGGGGCTAGCGGGAGGTAGTTCCTACAATGAGCAGTTCTTC. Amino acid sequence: CASSGRGLAGGSSYNEQFF.

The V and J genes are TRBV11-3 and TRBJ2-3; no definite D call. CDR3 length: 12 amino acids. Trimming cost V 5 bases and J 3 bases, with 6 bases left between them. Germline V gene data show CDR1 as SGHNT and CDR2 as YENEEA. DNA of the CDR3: TGTGCCAGCAGCAGAGCGACAGATACGCAGTATTTT. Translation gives CASSRATDTQYF.

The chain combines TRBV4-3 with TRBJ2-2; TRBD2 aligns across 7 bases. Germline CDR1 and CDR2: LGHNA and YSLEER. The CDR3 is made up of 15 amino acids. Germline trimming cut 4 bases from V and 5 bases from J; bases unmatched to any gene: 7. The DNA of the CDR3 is TGCGCCAGCAGCCTAGACCCTAGCGGAACCGGGGAGCTGTTTTTT. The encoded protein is CASSLDPSGTGELFF.

This CDR3 is CASSKVAGQGAYEQYF. The CDR3 DNA sequence: TGTGCCAGCAGCAAAGTGGCGGGACAGGGAGCCTACGAGCAGTACTTC. The chain joins TRBV21-1 to TRBJ2-7; the table assigns TRBD1, which was not confirmed against the DNA. TRBV21-1 constitutes a pseudogene. The CDR3 loop spans 16 amino acids.

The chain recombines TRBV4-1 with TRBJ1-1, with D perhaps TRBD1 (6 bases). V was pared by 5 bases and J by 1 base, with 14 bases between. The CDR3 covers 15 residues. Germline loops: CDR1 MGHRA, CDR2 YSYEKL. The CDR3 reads CASSYAGTKNTEAFF. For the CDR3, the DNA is TGCGCCAGCAGCTATGCCGGGACAAAGAACACTGAAGCTTTCTTT.

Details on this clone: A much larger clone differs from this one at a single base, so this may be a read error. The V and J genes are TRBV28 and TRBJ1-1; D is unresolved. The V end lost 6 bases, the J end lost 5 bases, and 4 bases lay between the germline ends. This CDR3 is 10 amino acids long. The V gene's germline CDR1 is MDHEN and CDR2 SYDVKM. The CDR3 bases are TGTGCCAGCAGGGGGACTGAAGCTTTCTTT. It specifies CASRGTEAFF.

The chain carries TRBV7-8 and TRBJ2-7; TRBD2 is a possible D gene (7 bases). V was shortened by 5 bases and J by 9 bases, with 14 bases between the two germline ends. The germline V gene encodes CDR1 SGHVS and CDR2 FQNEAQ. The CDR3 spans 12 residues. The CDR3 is CASSRSGEGQYF. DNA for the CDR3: TGTGCCAGCAGCCGTTCAGGGGAGGGGCAGTACTTC.

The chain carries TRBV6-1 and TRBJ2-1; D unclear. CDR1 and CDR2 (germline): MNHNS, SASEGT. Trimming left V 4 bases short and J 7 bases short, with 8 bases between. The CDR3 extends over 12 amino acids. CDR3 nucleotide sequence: TGTGCCAGCAGTGTCAACCAAAATGAGCAGTTCTTC. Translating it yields CASSVNQNEQFF.

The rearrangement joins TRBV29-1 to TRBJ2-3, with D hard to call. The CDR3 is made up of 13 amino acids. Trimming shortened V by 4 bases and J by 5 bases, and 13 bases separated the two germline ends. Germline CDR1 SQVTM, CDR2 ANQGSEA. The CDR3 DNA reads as TGCAGCGTTGGACAAAACGTCAGAGATACGCAGTATTTT. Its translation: CSVGQNVRDTQYF.

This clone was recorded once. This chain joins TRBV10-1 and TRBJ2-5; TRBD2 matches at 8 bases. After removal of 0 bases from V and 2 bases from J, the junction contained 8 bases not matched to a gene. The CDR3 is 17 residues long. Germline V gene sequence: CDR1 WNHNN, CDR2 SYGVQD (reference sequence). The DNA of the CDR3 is TGCGCCAGCAGTGAGTCGGGAAGCGGGGGCGAACAAGAGACCCAGTACTTC. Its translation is CASSESGSGGEQETQYF.